This TCR beta chain was observed in a study of cytomegalovirus exposure and HLA in healthy donors. Whole-study context: The Caucasian-associated ancestry cluster held roughly 80% of 398 genotyped donors. Study results and limitations: Judged likely to be a sequencing artifact was a cluster of highly shared sequence variants.

A remark on this clone: Its cognate antigen is unknown.

Use of 60 Vbeta and 13 Jbeta primers characterized the PCR. TCRdb's copy holds only in-frame clones and misses some; the assay was immunoSEQ multiplex PCR. The table includes 70,000 to 85,000 clones, approximately 66% detected once. Trimming cost V 2 bases and J 2 bases; bases outside gene matches: 8. CDR3 length equals 17 residues. CDR1 is LGHNA, CDR2 YNFKEQ, per germline. The chain combines TRBV4-2 with TRBJ2-5, with 10 bases aligning to TRBD1. This receptor was taken from a male donor in good health and CMV-seropositive. The source material was PBMCs. The CDR3 DNA is TGTGCCAGCAGCCAATGGGGGGGACAGGGGCTACAAGAGACCCAGTACTTC. Translation: CASSQWGGQGLQETQYF.